Reported below is one T cell receptor beta chain. What it recognizes is unknown. This sample is drawn from a study of OX40 agonist ivuxolimab in advanced cancers. Study-level background: Ivuxolimab was administered intravenously to patients at 0.01 to 10 mg/kg every 2 weeks. Notes on the study in general: Which antigen the expanded peripheral T cells recognized is unknown. Dose levels from 0.1 to 3.0 mg/kg saw CD4+ and CD8+ blood T cells expand clonally by week 6. Low levels of normalized T-cell clonal expansion also appeared in some nonresponders.

The V end was cut by 3 bases, the J end by 1 base, with 1 base between. This CDR3 is built from 11 residues. Germline V lookup: CDR1 SGHRS, CDR2 YFSETQ. The assay was immunoSEQ multiplex PCR, and TCRdb's table has in-frame clones only and misses some. The profile shows 30,000 to 40,000 clones, over 80% of them singletons. Sequencing used CD4+ or CD8+ T cells sorted from blood, obtained in a trial of the OX40 agonist ivuxolimab. The receptor's source is an adult with an advanced solid tumor such as melanoma, head and neck, liver or kidney cancer. The chain links TRBV5-1 to TRBJ2-5, with no clear D. CDR3 coding DNA: TGCGCCAGCAGCTCCCAAGAGACCCAGTACTTC. Translating it yields CASSSQETQYF.